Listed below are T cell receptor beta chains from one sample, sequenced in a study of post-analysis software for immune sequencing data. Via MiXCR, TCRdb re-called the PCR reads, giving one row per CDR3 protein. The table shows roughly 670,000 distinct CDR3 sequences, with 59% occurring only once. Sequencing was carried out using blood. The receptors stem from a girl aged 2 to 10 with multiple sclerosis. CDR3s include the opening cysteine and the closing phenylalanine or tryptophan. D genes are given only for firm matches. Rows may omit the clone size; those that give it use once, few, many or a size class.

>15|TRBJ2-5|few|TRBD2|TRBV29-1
TGCAGCGTTCTGAGACTAGCGGGAGGACAAGAGACCCAGTACTTC
CSVLRLAGGQETQYF
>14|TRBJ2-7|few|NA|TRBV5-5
TGTGCCAGCAGCTTGGGAGACAGCGCCTACGAGCAGTACTTC
CASSLGDSAYEQYF
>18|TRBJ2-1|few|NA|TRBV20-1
TGCAGTGCTAGAGATTCTCGGAGGGCCCGGAGCTCCTACAATGAGCAGTTCTTC
CSARDSRRARSSYNEQFF
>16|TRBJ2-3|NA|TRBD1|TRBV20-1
TGCAGTGCGCCAACGGACAGGACCCATTATTTCGATACGCAGTATTTT
CSAPTDRTHYFDTQYF
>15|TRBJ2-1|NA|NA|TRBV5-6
TGTGCCAGCAAGAACATCGGGACCAAGCCCGATGAGCAGTTCTTC
CASKNIGTKPDEQFF
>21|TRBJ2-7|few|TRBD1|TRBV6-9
TGTGCCAGCAGGGGAGGACAGGGACACTCAACGGCTTGCTACTACTCCTACGAGCAGTACTTC
CASRGGQGHSTACYYSYEQYF
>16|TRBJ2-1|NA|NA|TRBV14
TGTGCCAGCAGCCAAGTAGGAGGGAACCCCTACAATGAGCAGTTCTTC
CASSQVGGNPYNEQFF
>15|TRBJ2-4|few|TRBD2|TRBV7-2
TGTGCCAGCAGCCAGAAACGGGGGGACGGAAACATTCAGTACTTC
CASSQKRGDGNIQYF
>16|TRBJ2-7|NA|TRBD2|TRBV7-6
TGTGCCAGCAGCCTACTAGCGGCCCCCCTTATCTACGAGCAGTACTTC
CASSLLAAPLIYEQYF
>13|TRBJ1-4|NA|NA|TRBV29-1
TGCAGCGTTGCACAGGGCGTGGATGAAAAACTGTTTTTT
CSVAQGVDEKLFF
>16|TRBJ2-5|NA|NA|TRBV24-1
TGTGCCACCAAGGAGGGCAGGCCCCCGGAAGAAGAGACCCAGTACTTC
CATKEGRPPEEETQYF
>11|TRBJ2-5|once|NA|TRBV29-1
TGCAGCGTTGACCGGCTAGAGACCCAGTACTTC
CSVDRLETQYF
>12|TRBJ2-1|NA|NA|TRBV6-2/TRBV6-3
TGTGCCAGCAGTTACACCCAAGAGACCCAGTTCTTC
CASSYTQETQFF
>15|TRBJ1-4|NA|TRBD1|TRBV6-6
TGTGCCAGCAGTTACGACAGGGGCGCTGGGGAAAAACTGTTTTTT
CASSYDRGAGEKLFF
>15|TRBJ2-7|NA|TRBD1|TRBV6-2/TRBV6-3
TGTGCCAGCAGTTCCCCCGGGACAGGGTTATACGAGCAGTACTTC
CASSSPGTGLYEQYF
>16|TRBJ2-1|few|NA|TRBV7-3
TGTGCCAGCAGCTTAACTCTCGGAAGCTCCTACAATGAGCAGTTCTTC
CASSLTLGSSYNEQFF
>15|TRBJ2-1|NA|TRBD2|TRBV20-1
TGCAGTGCTAGCTACGGCGGGGGGGCCTACAATGAGCAGTTCTTC
CSASYGGGAYNEQFF
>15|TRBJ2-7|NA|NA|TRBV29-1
TGCAGCGTTGTGGGGGTGGAGGGGGTCCCCTACGAGCAGTACTTC
CSVVGVEGVPYEQYF
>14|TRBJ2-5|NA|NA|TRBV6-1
TGTGCCAGCAGTGGAAAGGGGGGGAGGAGGATTCAGTACTTC
CASSGKGGRRIQYF
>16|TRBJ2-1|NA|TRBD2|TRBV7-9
TGTGCCAGCAGCTCCGGGACTAGCGGGAGAGATGGTGAGCAGTTCTTC
CASSSGTSGRDGEQFF
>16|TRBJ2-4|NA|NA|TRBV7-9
TGTGCCAGCAGCGCGTCGACAGGTCTAGCCAAAAACATTCAGTACTTC
CASSASTGLAKNIQYF
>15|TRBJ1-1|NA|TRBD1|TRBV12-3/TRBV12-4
TGTGCCAGCAGTCCGCAGGGGGGGCGGAACACTGAAGCTTTCTTT
CASSPQGGRNTEAFF
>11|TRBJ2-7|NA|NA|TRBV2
TGTGCCAGCAAGGAGGGATACGAGCAGTACTTC
CASKEGYEQYF
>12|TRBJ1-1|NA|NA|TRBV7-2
TGTGCCAGCAGCTCCTTGGCCAGGCAAGCTTTCTTT
CASSSLARQAFF
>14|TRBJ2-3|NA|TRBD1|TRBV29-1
TGCAGCGTTGTGGAGGACAGGGGTAGGGATACGCAGTATTTT
CSVVEDRGRDTQYF
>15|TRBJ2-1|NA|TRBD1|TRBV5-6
TGTGCCAGCAGCCGGGGACAGGGAGGCTACAATGAGCAGTTCTTC
CASSRGQGGYNEQFF
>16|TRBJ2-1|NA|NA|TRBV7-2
TGTGCCAGCAGCTTTTCAGGAGTAAGGACCTACAATGAGCAGTTCTTC
CASSFSGVRTYNEQFF
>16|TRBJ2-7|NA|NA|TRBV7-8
TGTGCCAGCAGCTTAAATCGGGAACAGGGGGGGTACGAGCAGTACTTC
CASSLNREQGGYEQYF
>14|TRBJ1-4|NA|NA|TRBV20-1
TGCAGTGTTCCCCATGGCCCCGACCAAGAAAAACTGTTTTTT
CSVPHGPDQEKLFF
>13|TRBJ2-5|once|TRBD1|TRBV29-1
TGCAGCGTAAGGACAGGGAAGCAAGAGGCCCAGTACTTC
CSVRTGKQEAQYF
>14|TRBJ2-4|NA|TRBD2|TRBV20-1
TGCAGTGCTAGCCTGAGCGGGGTGGGAAACATTCAGTACTTC
CSASLSGVGNIQYF
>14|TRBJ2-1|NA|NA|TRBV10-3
TGTGCCGTCAGCACAGGAAATGGGAGAGATGAGCAGTTCTTC
CAVSTGNGRDEQFF
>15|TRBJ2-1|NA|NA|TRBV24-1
TGTGCCACCAGTGATCCCCGGGCGGGGAAGGCTGAGCAGTTCTTC
CATSDPRAGKAEQFF
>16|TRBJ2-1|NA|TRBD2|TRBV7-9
TGTGCCAGCAGCTTTCGTCTAGCGGGAGTCGGTAATGAGCAGTTCTTC
CASSFRLAGVGNEQFF
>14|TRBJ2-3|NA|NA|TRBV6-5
TGTGCCAGCAGGCTGGGGGGGCCGGCAGATACGCAGTATTTT
CASRLGGPADTQYF
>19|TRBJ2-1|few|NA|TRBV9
TGTGCCAGCAGCGTAGGTAATCGAGTTGGGCTAGCTTCCTTCAATGAGCAGTTCTTC
CASSVGNRVGLASFNEQFF
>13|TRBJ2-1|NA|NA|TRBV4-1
TGCGCCAGCAGCCAAAGTATAGTCGGTGAGCAGTTCTTC
CASSQSIVGEQFF
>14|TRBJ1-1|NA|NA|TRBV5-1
TGCGCCAGCAGCCCCGAAGGACATATTTGGGAAGCTTTCTTT
CASSPEGHIWEAFF
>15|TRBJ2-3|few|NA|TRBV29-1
TGCAGCGTTGAAGTTGGGGGATCTTACACAGATACGCAGTATTTT
CSVEVGGSYTDTQYF
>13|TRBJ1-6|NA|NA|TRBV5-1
TGCGCCAGCCAGGACCTTACGGGTTCACCCCTCCACTTT
CASQDLTGSPLHF
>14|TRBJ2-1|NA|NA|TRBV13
TGTGCCAGCAGCCTCCAGGGGCGCTCCGTGGAGCAGTTCTTC
CASSLQGRSVEQFF
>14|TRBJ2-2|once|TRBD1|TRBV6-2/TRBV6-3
TGTGCCAGCAGTCCCGACAGGGCCACCGGGGAGCTGTTTTTT
CASSPDRATGELFF
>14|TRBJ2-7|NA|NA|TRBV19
TGTGCCAGTAGTATTTCCCCGTCAGGCTACGAGCAGTACTTC
CASSISPSGYEQYF
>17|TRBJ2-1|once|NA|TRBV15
TGTGCCACCAGCACTCGAAATACTTGGACAGCAAACAATGAGCAGTTCTTC
CATSTRNTWTANNEQFF
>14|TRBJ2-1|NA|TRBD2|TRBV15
TGTGCCACCAGCAGGGGGACTAGCGGCAATGAGCAGTTCTTC
CATSRGTSGNEQFF
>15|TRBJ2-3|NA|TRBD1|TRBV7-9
TGTGCCAGCAGGCCGGGACAGGGTGGCACAGATACGCAGTATTTT
CASRPGQGGTDTQYF
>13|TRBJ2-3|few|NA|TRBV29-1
TGCAGCACCCGGGGCTTGTCCCCAGATACGCAGTATTTT
CSTRGLSPDTQYF
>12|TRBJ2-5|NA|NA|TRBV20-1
TGCAGTGCTCGGGAGATCGAAGAGACCCAGTACTTC
CSAREIEETQYF
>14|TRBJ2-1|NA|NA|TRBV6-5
TGTGCCAGCAGTCCCAGCGGCCGGGGGCTCGAGCAGTTCTTC
CASSPSGRGLEQFF
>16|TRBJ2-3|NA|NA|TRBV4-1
TGCGCCAGCAGCCAAGAAGGGGGGCGTCTACTGGATACGCAGTATTTT
CASSQEGGRLLDTQYF
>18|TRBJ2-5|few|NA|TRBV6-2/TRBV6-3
TGTGCCAGCAGTTACAGGGCAGGGAGGACTGTGACCAAAGAGACCCAGTACTTC
CASSYRAGRTVTKETQYF
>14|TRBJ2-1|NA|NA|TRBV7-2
TGTGCCAGCAGCCCGGGGGCTCCACAAGAGACCCAGTTCTTC
CASSPGAPQETQFF
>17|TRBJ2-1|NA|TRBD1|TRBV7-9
TGTGCCAGCAGCTCATGGGGGGACAGGGGACCCTACAATGAGCAGTTCTTC
CASSSWGDRGPYNEQFF
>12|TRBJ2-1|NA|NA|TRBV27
TGTGCCAGCAGTAAATTCTACAATGAGCAGTTCTTC
CASSKFYNEQFF
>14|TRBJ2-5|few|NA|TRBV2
TGTGCCAGCAGTGAAGCGCCGGGGGAAGAGACCCAGTACTTC
CASSEAPGEETQYF
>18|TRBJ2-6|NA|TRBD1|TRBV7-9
TGTGCCAGCAGCGGTTCCACAGGGGGCGAGTCTGGGGCCAACGTCCTGACTTTC
CASSGSTGGESGANVLTF
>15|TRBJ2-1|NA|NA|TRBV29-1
TGCAGCGCCTCTGGCGGGCCAAGCTCCTACAATGAGCAGTTCTTC
CSASGGPSSYNEQFF
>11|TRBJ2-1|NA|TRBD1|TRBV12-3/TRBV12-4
TGTGCCAGTGGTGGGGACAGTGAGCAGTTCTTC
CASGGDSEQFF
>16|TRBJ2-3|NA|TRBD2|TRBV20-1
TGCAGTGCTAGAGATTTGGCGGGAGTTTACACAGATACGCAGTATTTT
CSARDLAGVYTDTQYF
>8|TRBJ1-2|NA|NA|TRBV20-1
TGCAGTGCAAATGGCTACACCTTC
CSANGYTF